The 18 T cell receptor beta chains reported below all come from one sample, sequenced in a study of shared clonotypes between healthy human individuals. The data were produced by immunoSEQ multiplex PCR, yet TCRdb's version contains in-frame clones alone and is incomplete. The sample lists roughly 1 million clones; about 70% were seen once. Input material: memory CD4+ T cells sorted from blood. Subset indicated: CD45RA-negative fraction. Every receptor here comes from a man aged 18 to 29 in good health.

Points on this clone: The sample has other DNA sequences that encode this CDR3 too. The V call is TRBV9, the J call TRBJ2-3; 9 nucleotides line up with TRBD2. The CDR3 covers 15 residues. V lost 2 bases and J lost 2; bases outside the gene matches: 3. Germline CDR1 and CDR2: SGDLS and YYNGEE. This chain's CDR3 is CASSVTSGITDTQYF. In DNA, the CDR3 is TGTGCCAGCAGCGTGACTAGCGGAATCACAGATACGCAGTATTTT.

This clone was observed a few times. This chain joins TRBV6-1 and TRBJ1-2; TRBD1 matches 8 bases. Trimming removed 6 bases from V and 5 bases from J; junction bases left unmatched: 5. From germline, CDR1 is MNHNS and CDR2 SASEGT. CDR3 length: 13 amino acids. CDR3 DNA sequence: TGTGCCAGCAGGCCCACAGGGGGTTATGGCTACACCTTC. Translating gives CASRPTGGYGYTF.

V and J are TRBV6-6 and TRBJ1-2, with D perhaps TRBD1 (6 bases). CDR1 is MNHNY and CDR2 is SVGAGI in the germline V gene (reference sequence). This CDR3 region has 13 residues. V shed 6 bases and J shed 6 bases, with 14 bases lying between them. CDR3 DNA: TGTGCCAGCAGCTATACAGGGAGAGATGGCTACACCTTC. It encodes CASSYTGRDGYTF.

The chain combines TRBV7-9 with TRBJ2-5, with a possible D match to TRBD1 (6 bases). Germline-derived CDR1 and CDR2 are SEHNR and FQNEAQ (reference sequence). Trimming took off 4 bases at V and 6 bases at J, with 15 bases between the two ends. This CDR3 is built from 14 residues. CDR3 amino acids: CASSSEGDRKTQYF. CDR3 coding DNA: TGTGCCAGCAGCTCCGAGGGGGATCGGAAGACCCAGTACTTC.

The chain couples TRBV19 to TRBJ1-2; D call uncertain. Trimming took 7 bases from V and 2 from J, leaving 8 bases between them. Germline values: CDR1 LNHDA, CDR2 SQIVND (reference sequence). The CDR3 spans 12 residues. As DNA, the CDR3 is TGTGCCAGTAAGGAAGGGAACTATGGCTACACCTTC. Translated: CASKEGNYGYTF.

The V call is TRBV20-1, the J call TRBJ1-1; 9 bases align to TRBD1. V was pared by 7 bases and J by 8 bases, with 5 bases of the junction left unmatched. Germline V CDR1 and CDR2: DFQATT, SNEGSKA (reference sequence). The CDR3 has 11 residues. CDR3 bases: TGCAGTGTTTTAGGACAGGGGGAAGCTTTCTTT. Translated: CSVLGQGEAFF.

CDR3 amino acids: CASSFITGLNTEAFF. For the CDR3, the DNA is TGTGCCAGCAGCTTCATCACTGGACTGAACACTGAAGCTTTCTTT. J is TRBJ1-1 and V is TRBV11-2; D is unresolved. Trimming cost V 3 bases and J 0 bases, with 11 bases left between them. The CDR3 has 15 residues. In germline, CDR1 is SGHAT, CDR2 FQNNGV.

This clone was detected once. This rearrangement joins TRBV7-2 to TRBJ1-6; possible D gene TRBD1, 6 bases. Trimming stripped 2 bases from V and 10 bases from J, with 18 bases between. This CDR3 has 16 residues. Germline V gives CDR1 SGHTA, CDR2 FQGNSA. CDR3 DNA: TGTGCCAGCAGCTTAAATCGGGCAGGGGTAGGATCACCCCTCCACTTT. This gives the protein CASSLNRAGVGSPLHF.

This chain joins TRBV20-1 and TRBJ1-2; weak D call: TRBD1 (5 bases). V lost 5 bases, J lost 8 bases, and 9 bases lay in between. The germline V gene has CDR1 DFQATT and CDR2 SNEGSKA (reference sequence). This CDR3 has 10 residues. The CDR3, as DNA: TGCAGTGCTCCGCAGGGCGGCTACACCTTC. It specifies CSAPQGGYTF.

The chain links TRBV6-1 to TRBJ2-7; a weak D match, TRBD1 (6 bases). V was trimmed by 11 bases and J by 3 bases, leaving 11 bases between them. Germline CDR1 and CDR2: MNHNS and SASEGT. This CDR3 has 11 amino acids. CDR3 nucleotide sequence: TGTGCCGGAAAGGACAGCTACGAGCAGTACTTC. Translating gives CAGKDSYEQYF.

V usage is TRBV11-2 and J usage is TRBJ2-3; 14 nucleotides match TRBD2. V lost 4 bases and J lost 4; bases outside the gene matches: 4. Germline assignment: CDR1 SGHAT and CDR2 FQNNGV. The CDR3 contains 16 residues. The CDR3 DNA follows: TGTGCCAGCAGCTGGACTAGCGGGAGGATTGCAGATACGCAGTATTTT. Residues: CASSWTSGRIADTQYF.

V usage is TRBV7-2 and J usage is TRBJ2-3, with D hard to call. This CDR3 region has 13 residues. Germline V gene sequence: CDR1 SGHTA, CDR2 FQGNSA. V lost 5 bases, J lost 2 bases, and 8 bases lay in between. CDR3 amino acids: CASSLVDTDTQYF. The CDR3 DNA is TGTGCCAGCAGCCTGGTCGACACAGATACGCAGTATTTT.

This chain uses TRBV9 with TRBJ2-1, with 12 bases matching TRBD2. Germline lookup yields CDR1 SGDLS and CDR2 YYNGEE. Losses at the gene ends were 2 bases for V and 5 bases for J; bases not matched to a gene: 17. The CDR3 loop spans 20 amino acids. CDR3 loop: CASSVSMGGSSGRGDNEQFF. CDR3 sequence (DNA): TGTGCCAGCAGCGTTAGCATGGGGGGATCTAGCGGGAGGGGAGACAATGAGCAGTTCTTC.

In regard to this clone: The same CDR3 can be traced to other DNA sequences in this sample. The chain uses TRBV7-2 and TRBJ2-1; 7 bases agree with TRBD1. Germline V CDR1 and CDR2: SGHTA, FQGNSA. The CDR3 is 12 amino acids. V lost 6 bases to trimming and J lost 7 bases; unmatched junction nucleotides: 3. The CDR3 bases are TGTGCCAGCAGTTCGACAGGGAATGAGCAGTTCTTC. It is translated as CASSSTGNEQFF.

This clone was seen more than once but under ten times. The chain links TRBV12-5 to TRBJ2-2; maybe TRBD2 (5 bases). This CDR3 has 16 residues. The germline CDR1 and CDR2 sequences are LGHNT and FRNRAP. V was pared by 5 bases and J by 0 bases, with 13 bases between. CDR3 coding DNA: TGTGCTAGTGGTCCGGTTGAGGGTTCGAACACCGGGGAGCTGTTTTTT. Translated: CASGPVEGSNTGELFF.

J is TRBJ2-5 and V is TRBV13; 10 nucleotides agree with TRBD2. TRBJ2-7 explains the end of the DNA better; the J call may be wrong. The CDR3 is 17 amino acids. Germline CDR1 PRHDT, CDR2 FYEKMQ (reference sequence). The CDR3 loop is CASSLPSGGPFAYEQYF. The CDR3 nucleotides read TGTGCCAGCAGCTTGCCTAGCGGGGGTCCTTTTGCCTACGAGCAGTACTTC.

This clone has only one observation. The chain employs TRBV27 and TRBJ1-5; tentative D call: TRBD1 (5 bases). Trimming pared 1 base from V and 0 bases from J, leaving 7 bases between. The germline CDR1 and CDR2 sequences are MNHEY and SMNVEV (reference sequence). The CDR3 runs to 15 residues. The CDR3: CASSLLGGSNQPQHF. The CDR3 coding sequence is TGTGCCAGCAGTTTATTGGGGGGTAGCAATCAGCCCCAGCATTTT.

The rearrangement joins TRBV5-4 to TRBJ1-5; 11 bases align to TRBD1. Trimming at V came to 1 base and at J to 0 bases, leaving 9 bases not matched to a gene. The germline gives CDR1 SGHNT, CDR2 YYREEE (reference sequence). The CDR3 is 19 residues long. The CDR3 sequence: CASSLIRTGGKYSNQPQHF. For the CDR3, the DNA is TGTGCCAGCAGCTTGATCCGGACAGGGGGCAAATATAGCAATCAGCCCCAGCATTTT.